This T cell receptor (beta chain) was identified during a study of cytomegalovirus exposure and HLA in healthy donors. The study, taken as a whole, reports: TCR beta V segments were, for the most part, productive about 87% or about 30% of the time in an earlier analysis. A later analysis showed TCR association rates differing by HLA locus, peaking at DRB1 and lowest at HLA-C.

Trimming removed 3 bases from V and 4 bases from J, with 9 bases in between. Germline CDR1 reads MDHEN; CDR2 reads SYDVKM. This CDR3 has 13 amino acids. Comments on this clone: The antigen is unknown.

PCR employed 60 Vbeta and 13 Jbeta primers. TCRdb keeps only in-frame clones here, not all; method: immunoSEQ multiplex PCR. The top ten clones hold 0.7% to 0.85% of a sample with fewer than 200,000 clones, around 78% of them seen once. The origin of this receptor is a female donor in good health and CMV-seronegative. Sequenced material: PBMCs. The chain links TRBV28 to TRBJ1-2; tentative D call: TRBD1 (6 bases). CDR3 DNA: TGTGCCAGCAGTTTGGGCAGGGGCTATGGCTACACCTTC. Translating gives CASSLGRGYGYTF.